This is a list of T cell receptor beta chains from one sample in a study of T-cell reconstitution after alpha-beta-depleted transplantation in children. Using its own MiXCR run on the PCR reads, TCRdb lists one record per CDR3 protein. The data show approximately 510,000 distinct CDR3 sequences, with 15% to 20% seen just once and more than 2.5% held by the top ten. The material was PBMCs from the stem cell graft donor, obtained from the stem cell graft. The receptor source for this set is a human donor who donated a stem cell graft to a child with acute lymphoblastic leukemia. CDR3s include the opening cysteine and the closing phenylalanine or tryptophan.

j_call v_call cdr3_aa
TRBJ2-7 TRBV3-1 CASSQSWAPQDEQYF
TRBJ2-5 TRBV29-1 CSATRGYTQYF
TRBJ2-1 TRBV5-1 CASRSGVGSNNEQFF
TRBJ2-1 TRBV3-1 CASIGGRGNEQFF
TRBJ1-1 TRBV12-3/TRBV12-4 CASSFKNTEAFF
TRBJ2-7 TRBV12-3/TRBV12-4 CASSFSYSAYEQYF
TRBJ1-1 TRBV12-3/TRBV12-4 CASSLHRGRNEAFF
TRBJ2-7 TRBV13 CASSSGLASSYEQYF
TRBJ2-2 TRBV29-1 CSASTGELFF
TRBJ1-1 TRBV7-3 CASSTFGSTGDTEAFF
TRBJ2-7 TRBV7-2 CASSLGSSAHEQYF
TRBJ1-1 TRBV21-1 CASSKVATGVTVGNTEAFF
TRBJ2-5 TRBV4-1 CASSQRFQRGYTEETQYF
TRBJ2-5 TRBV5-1 CASSGLAGDGETQYF
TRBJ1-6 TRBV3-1 CASSLPGSPLHF
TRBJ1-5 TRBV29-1 CSVEGGPDNQPQHF
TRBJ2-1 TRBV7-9 CASSLGTSGHNEQFF
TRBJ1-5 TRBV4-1 CASSHHIRQGGNQPQHF
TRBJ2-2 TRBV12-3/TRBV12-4 CASSPPLSVGELFF
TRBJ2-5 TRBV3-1 CASSQAGRLEETQYF
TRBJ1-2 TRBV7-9 CASSLGDRGTRYTF
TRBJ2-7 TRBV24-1 CATSEPLGQWYEQYF
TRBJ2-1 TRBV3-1 CASSQDPPYWRSGNEQFF
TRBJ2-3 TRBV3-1 CASSQEEGLAGTTDTQYF
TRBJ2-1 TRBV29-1 CSALGGSLYNEQFF
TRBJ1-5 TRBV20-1 CSGLLRGLDNQPQHF